This record covers a single T cell receptor (beta chain). The antigen remains undetermined. The sample belongs to a study of memory CD4+ T cells and cytomegalovirus serostatus. Study in general: Healthy Belgian adult donors included several CMV-positive and fewer than 25 CMV-negative people.

Findings and caveats of the study: Of approximately 150 reported CMV TCRbeta sequences, under 70 were found in memory CD4+ repertoires.

Libraries were prepared by immunoSEQ multiplex PCR; TCRdb keeps only in-frame clonotypes and omits some of them. In the table there are 61,000 or so clones, 80% of which are singletons. V trimming: 4 bases; J trimming: 8 bases; junction bases outside the gene matches: 13. CDR1 MNHEY and CDR2 SVGAGI come from the germline V gene. This CDR3 contains 15 residues. The sort gate was single viable CD3+CD4+CD8-CD45RO+ cells for memory CD4+ T cells. Sequencing input: memory CD4+ T cells from blood. The J gene is TRBJ1-2, the V gene TRBV6-5; TRBD1 aligns across 7 bases. This TCR derives from an adult in good health and CMV-seronegative. Some clones in this sample may be carry-over from other donors' samples. CDR3 sequence reads: CASSFLRDRGRGYTF. As DNA, the CDR3 is TGTGCCAGCAGTTTCCTCCGGGACAGAGGTCGCGGCTACACCTTC.